These T cell receptor beta chains were read from a single sample in a study of T cell responses to AZD1222 COVID-19 vaccine. Profiled with immunoSEQ multiplex PCR; TCRdb holds only in-frame clones, not every one. The sample lists about 110,000 clones, about 90% occurring once. Material: peripheral blood, obtained on day 0 of AZD1222 vaccination. The origin of the receptors is an adult in good health. CDR3s include the opening cysteine and the closing phenylalanine or tryptophan. Size values are once, few and many counts, or a class for expanded clones, and some rows have none.

size: -
J: TRBJ1-6
V: TRBV2
CDR3: CASESSGVSPLHF

size: -
J: TRBJ1-1
V: TRBV5-4
CDR3: CASSLGPRGRNTEAFF

size: few
J: TRBJ2-5
V: TRBV14
CDR3: CASSQAPGTGGHETQYF

size: -
J: TRBJ1-6
V: TRBV30
CDR3: CAWSVRGGNSPLHF

size: -
J: TRBJ1-5
V: TRBV6-1
CDR3: CASSDFRYSNQPQHF

size: -
J: TRBJ2-3
V: TRBV21-1
CDR3: CASSPRLAGGPHTDTQYF

size: -
J: TRBJ2-5
V: TRBV5-4
CDR3: CASRDGGGKETQYF

size: -
J: TRBJ2-3
V: TRBV5-1
CDR3: CASSTGTASTDTQYF

size: -
J: TRBJ2-6
V: TRBV18
CDR3: CASSPTRGSGANVLTF

size: -
J: TRBJ2-7
V: TRBV5-1
CDR3: CASSLVGVLYF

size: -
J: TRBJ2-5
V: TRBV25-1
CDR3: CASSQQGRLETQYF

size: -
J: TRBJ2-6
V: TRBV7-2
CDR3: CASSARTGTGVLGANVLTF

size: -
J: TRBJ1-3
V: TRBV6-5
CDR3: CASSRDRARGNTIYF

size: -
J: TRBJ1-6
V: TRBV7-2
CDR3: CASSLSGSPLHF

size: -
J: TRBJ1-3
V: TRBV25-1
CDR3: CASSPRTGGNTIYF